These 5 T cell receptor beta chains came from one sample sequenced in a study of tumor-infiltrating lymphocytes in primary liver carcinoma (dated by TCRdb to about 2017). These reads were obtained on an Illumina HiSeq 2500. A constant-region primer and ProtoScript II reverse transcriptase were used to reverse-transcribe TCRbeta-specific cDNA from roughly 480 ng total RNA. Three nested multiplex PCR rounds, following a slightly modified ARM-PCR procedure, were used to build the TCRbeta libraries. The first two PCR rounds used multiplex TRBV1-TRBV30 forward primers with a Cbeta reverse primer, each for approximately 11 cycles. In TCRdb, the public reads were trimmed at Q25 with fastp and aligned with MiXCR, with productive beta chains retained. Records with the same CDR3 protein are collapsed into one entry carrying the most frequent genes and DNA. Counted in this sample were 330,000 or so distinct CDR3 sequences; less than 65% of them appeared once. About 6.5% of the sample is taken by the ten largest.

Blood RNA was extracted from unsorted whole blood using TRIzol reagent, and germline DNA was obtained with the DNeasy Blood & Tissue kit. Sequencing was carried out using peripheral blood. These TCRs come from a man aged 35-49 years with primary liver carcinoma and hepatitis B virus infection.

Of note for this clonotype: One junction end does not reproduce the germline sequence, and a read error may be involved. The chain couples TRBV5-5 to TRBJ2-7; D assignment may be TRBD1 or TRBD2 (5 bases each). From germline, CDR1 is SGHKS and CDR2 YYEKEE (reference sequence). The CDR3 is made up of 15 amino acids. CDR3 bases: TGTGCCAGTAGCTTTCGGGACGGTGGCCTCGGCGAGCAGTACTTC. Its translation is CASSFRDGGLGEQYF.

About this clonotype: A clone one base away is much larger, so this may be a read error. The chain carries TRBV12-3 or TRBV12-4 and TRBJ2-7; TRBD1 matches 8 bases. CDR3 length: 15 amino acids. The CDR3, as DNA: TGTGCCAGCAGTTTGGTCACAGGGGGAGTGGGCGAGCAGTGCTTC. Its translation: CASSLVTGGVGEQCF.

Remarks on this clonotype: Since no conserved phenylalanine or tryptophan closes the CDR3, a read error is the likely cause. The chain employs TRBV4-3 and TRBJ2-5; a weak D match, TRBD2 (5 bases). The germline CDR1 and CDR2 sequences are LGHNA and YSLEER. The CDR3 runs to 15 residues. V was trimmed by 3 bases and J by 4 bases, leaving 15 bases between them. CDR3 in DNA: TGCGCCAGCAGCCAGGATGCGGGTCCTCGAGAGACCCAGTACTTA. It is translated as CASSQDAGPRETQYL.

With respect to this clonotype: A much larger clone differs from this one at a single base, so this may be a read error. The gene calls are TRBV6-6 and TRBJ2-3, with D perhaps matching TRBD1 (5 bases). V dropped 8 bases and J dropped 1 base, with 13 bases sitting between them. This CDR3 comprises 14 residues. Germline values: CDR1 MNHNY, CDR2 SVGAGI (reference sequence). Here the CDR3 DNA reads TGTGCCAGCGCGGACAAGGTGGGCACAGATACGCAGTATTTT. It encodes CASADKVGTDTQYF.

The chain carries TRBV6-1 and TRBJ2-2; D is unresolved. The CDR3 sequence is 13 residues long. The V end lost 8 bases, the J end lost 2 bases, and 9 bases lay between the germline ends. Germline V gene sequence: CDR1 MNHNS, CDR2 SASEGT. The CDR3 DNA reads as TGTGCCAGCTGGGTCCCTAACACCGGGGAGCTGTTTTTT. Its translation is CASWVPNTGELFF.